The 21 T cell receptor beta chains listed next were all sequenced from one sample in a study of early T cells in non-severe SARS-CoV-2 infection. TCRdb called the 5' RACE reads again in MiXCR, with one record for every CDR3 protein. The table has fewer than 100,000 distinct CDR3 sequences, about 9.6% seen once; the top ten hold about 5.3%. The sample was whole blood. These TCRs come from an adult who was a healthcare worker with PCR-confirmed SARS-CoV-2 infection or an uninfected control (not recorded which).

This clonotype occurred many times. The rearrangement links TRBV6-2 or TRBV6-3 to TRBJ2-7; 9 positions agree with TRBD2. With 2 bases clipped from V and 2 bases from J, the junction kept 4 bases outside the gene matches. The germline CDR1 and CDR2 sequences are MNHEY and SVGEGT. The length of the CDR3 is 15 residues. In DNA form, the CDR3 reads TGTGCCAGCAGTTACGGGCTAGCGGGACCCTACGAGCAGTACTTC. It yields the protein CASSYGLAGPYEQYF.

This clonotype appeared a few times. The rearrangement uses TRBV5-1 and TRBJ2-7, with D hard to call. The V gene's germline CDR1 is SGHRS and CDR2 YFSETQ. CDR3 length: 14 residues. Trimming left V 0 bases short and J 0 bases short, with 7 bases between. The CDR3 spells CASSLEAGSYEQYF. In DNA form, the CDR3 reads TGCGCCAGCAGCTTGGAGGCAGGCTCCTACGAGCAGTACTTC.

The genes are TRBV30 and TRBJ2-7; 7 bases line up with TRBD2. The CDR3 contains 13 residues. V trimming: 0 bases; J trimming: 6 bases; junction bases outside the gene matches: 5. Germline V gives CDR1 GTSNPN, CDR2 SVGIG (reference sequence). CDR3 protein: CAWSVGGMSEQYF. Here the CDR3 DNA reads TGTGCCTGGAGTGTGGGGGGGATGAGCGAGCAGTACTTC.

This clonotype came up a few times. The genes are TRBV20-1 and TRBJ2-1, with 9 positions matching TRBD2. The length of the CDR3 is 12 residues. V was pared by 5 bases and J by 10 bases, with 6 bases of the junction left unmatched. Looked up from germline, CDR1 is DFQATT and CDR2 is SNEGSKA (reference sequence). The CDR3: CSAQIAGAEQFF. The CDR3 DNA is TGCAGTGCTCAAATAGCGGGAGCCGAGCAGTTCTTC.

The chain has TRBV7-2 and TRBJ2-6; D ambiguous. V shed 3 bases and J shed 4 bases, with 7 bases lying between them. Germline loops: CDR1 SGHTA, CDR2 FQGNSA. The CDR3 is made up of 14 amino acids. The DNA for the CDR3 is TGTGCCAGCAGCTTGATGTTCGGGGCCAACGTCCTGACTTTC. Amino acids: CASSLMFGANVLTF.

The CDR3 region is CASSSANTGELFF. DNA of the CDR3: TGTGCCAGCAGTTCTGCGAACACCGGGGAGCTGTTTTTT. The chain carries TRBV28 and TRBJ2-2; D gene uncertain. Germline lookup yields CDR1 MDHEN and CDR2 SYDVKM. Trimming took off 4 bases at V and 0 bases at J, with 3 bases between the two ends. This CDR3 has 13 residues. Using reference TRBV28 and TRBJ2-2 for the parts outside the CDR3, the full variable domain is DVKVTQSSRYLVKRTGEKVFLECVQDMDHENMFWYRQDPGLGLRLIYFSYDVKMKEKGDIPEGYSVSREKKERFSLILESASTNQTSMYLCASSSANTGELFFGEGSRLTVL.

This clonotype was recorded a few times. The rearrangement uses TRBV6-5 and TRBJ2-5; D assignment may be TRBD1 or TRBD2 (7 bases each). Trimming cost V 5 bases and J 3 bases, with 13 bases left between them. This CDR3 region has 14 residues. CDR1 is MNHEY and CDR2 is SVGAGI in the germline V gene. The CDR3 DNA is TGTGCCAGCAGTCCACAGGGGAGGGAAGAGACCCAGTACTTC. Translation gives CASSPQGREETQYF.

This clonotype was detected many times. The V gene is TRBV4-1, the J gene TRBJ1-2; D is ambiguous. The CDR3 runs 13 residues. Germline V gene sequence: CDR1 MGHRA, CDR2 YSYEKL. The germline V and J ends were trimmed by 0 bases and 4 bases, with 6 bases remaining between them. The CDR3 DNA sequence: TGCGCCAGCAGCCAAGATTCGTCCTATGGCTACACCTTC. Translating gives CASSQDSSYGYTF.

This clonotype has more than one count but fewer than ten. V and J are TRBV12-3 or TRBV12-4 and TRBJ2-7; D unclear. V lost 2 bases and J lost 6, with 14 bases in between. There are 14 residues in the CDR3. DNA for the CDR3: TGTGCCAGCAGTTTAAGGGCGACTCGATCCGAGCAGTACTTC. This encodes CASSLRATRSEQYF.

This clonotype was seen at least ten times. The chain combines TRBV11-3 with TRBJ2-3, with 15 bases matching TRBD2. The CDR3 runs 17 residues. The germline CDR1 and CDR2 sequences are SGHNT and YENEEA. With 3 bases clipped from V and 5 bases from J, the junction kept 6 bases outside the gene matches. Here the CDR3 DNA reads TGTGCCAGCAGCTTGGGACTAGCGGGAGGCAGGGTAGATACGCAGTATTTT. It codes for CASSLGLAGGRVDTQYF.

The genes are TRBV7-9 and TRBJ2-1; the D is unclear. This CDR3 comprises 12 residues. Germline CDR1 SEHNR, CDR2 FQNEAQ (reference sequence). The V end lost 9 bases, the J end lost 6 bases, and 12 bases lay between the germline ends. The CDR3 reads CASLTGSNEQFF. CDR3 DNA sequence: TGTGCCAGTCTTACTGGGTCCAATGAGCAGTTCTTC.

The chain links TRBV30 to TRBJ1-2; 7 nucleotides line up with TRBD1. After removal of 3 bases from V and 6 bases from J, the junction contained 13 bases not matched to a gene. The germline gives CDR1 GTSNPN, CDR2 SVGIG (reference sequence). CDR3 length equals 15 residues. CDR3 loop: CAWSRRQGFSNGYTF. DNA of the CDR3: TGTGCCTGGAGCCGACGACAGGGATTCTCGAATGGCTACACCTTC.

Note on this clonotype: A read error is possible here, since a much larger clone lies one base away. The V call is TRBV18, the J call TRBJ2-1; no firm D call. Per the germline V gene, CDR1 is KGHSH and CDR2 is LQKENI. The CDR3 loop spans 17 amino acids. The CDR3, as DNA: TGTGTCAGCTCACCACCAATGATCACCCGCTCCTACAATGAGCAGTTCTTC. It translates to CVSSPPMITRSYNEQFF.

This clonotype was seen ten or more times. This sequence joins TRBV5-1 and TRBJ1-6, with D uncertain. Trimming shortened V by 3 bases and J by 4 bases, and 11 bases separated the two germline ends. The CDR3 runs to 15 residues. Per the germline V gene, CDR1 is SGHRS and CDR2 is YFSETQ. CDR3 protein: CASSSGDGYNSPLHF. For the CDR3, the DNA is TGCGCCAGCAGCTCCGGTGACGGTTATAATTCACCCCTCCACTTT.

This clonotype was seen more than once but under ten times. V usage is TRBV11-2 and J usage is TRBJ1-6; D unclear. The CDR3 covers 14 residues. Deletions cut 2 bases from V and 4 bases from J, with 6 bases between. CDR1 and CDR2 (germline): SGHAT, FQNNGV. The CDR3 bases are TGTGCCAGCAGCTTAAATCCATATAATTCACCCCTCCACTTT. It codes for CASSLNPYNSPLHF.

In this sample, this clonotype turned up many times. This rearrangement joins TRBV25-1 to TRBJ2-5; tentative D call: TRBD1 (5 bases). The V and J ends lost 6 bases and 2 bases respectively, with 10 bases between them. Per germline, CDR1 MGHDK and CDR2 SYGVNS. This CDR3 region has 13 residues. CDR3 protein: CASRQGAQETQYF. The CDR3 DNA reads TGTGCCAGCAGGCAGGGCGCACAAGAGACCCAGTACTTC.

This chain uses TRBV11-1 with TRBJ2-7, with a tentative D call TRBD1 (6 bases). This CDR3 has 13 residues. The germline CDR1 and CDR2 sequences are SGHAT and FQDESV (reference sequence). Trimming left V 7 bases short and J 6 bases short, with 16 bases between. The CDR3 protein is CASTTSRGGEQYF. Here the CDR3 DNA reads TGTGCCAGCACCACCTCCAGGGGCGGCGAGCAGTACTTC.

This clonotype occurred many times. The V call is TRBV2, the J call TRBJ1-2; D remains ambiguous. The CDR3 length is 15 residues. The ends were cut back, 4 bases at V and 8 bases at J, with 20 bases in the middle. Germline V gives CDR1 SNHLY, CDR2 FYNNEI. The CDR3 DNA is TGTGCCAGCAGTGTGGAAGGCCCTTCTGTGGGGGGCTACACCTTC. Protein: CASSVEGPSVGGYTF.

This clonotype was found many times. This rearrangement joins TRBV12-3 or TRBV12-4 to TRBJ1-1; the D gene is possibly TRBD1 (5 bases). The CDR3 runs to 15 residues. Trimming removed 3 bases at V and 5 bases at J, with 16 bases between. The CDR3 bases are TGTGCCAGCAGTTTGAATCTGCCGGGGGGGACTGAAGCTTTCTTT. Its translation is CASSLNLPGGTEAFF.

The chain employs TRBV30 and TRBJ1-1; D remains unclear. CDR1 and CDR2 (germline): GTSNPN, SVGIG (reference sequence). Trimming took 4 bases from V and 4 from J, leaving 7 bases between them. There are 11 residues in the CDR3. The CDR3 reads CAWTVGTEAFF. For the CDR3, the DNA is TGTGCCTGGACGGTAGGCACTGAAGCTTTCTTT.

This clonotype came up many times. This rearrangement joins TRBV20-1 to TRBJ2-5; 8 nucleotides agree with TRBD2. From germline, CDR1 is DFQATT and CDR2 SNEGSKA (reference sequence). This CDR3 has 12 residues. The junction had 4 bases not matched to a gene; V was cut back by 5 bases and J by 5 bases. The CDR3 DNA follows: TGCAGTGCTTGGACTAGCTCCGAGACCCAGTACTTC. Amino acids: CSAWTSSETQYF.